This TCR beta chain is from a study of CD8 T cells in ankylosing spondylitis (dated by TCRdb to between 2016 and 2019). Background on the whole study: The study set out to find disease-linked TCR variants by profiling T cell receptor beta repertoires in ankylosing spondylitis patients and healthy donors. In total, the full study cohort was made up of 108 healthy donors and roughly 27 ankylosing spondylitis patients. Samples of peripheral blood were taken, and for ankylosing spondylitis patients, synovial fluid was collected as well.

This clonotype was seen a handful of times. This clone's antigen is unknown. The record has no base qualities; no much larger clone is one base away. CDR1 KGHDR and CDR2 SFDVKD were looked up in the germline V gene. V drops 4 bases and J drops 4 bases, leaving 3 bases in between. The CDR3 sequence holds 12 residues, the cysteine and phenylalanine included. The entry retains the CDR3 DNA only, 36 bases that are in frame from base 1. Paper-wide results and their limitations: Some of the motif variants had been reported before in the synovial fluid and blood of reactive arthritis patients, a finding that suggests common disease-initiation mechanisms. The disease-linked clones showed a CD8+ phenotype and occurred at relatively low frequencies in peripheral blood. According to the report, matched synovial fluid samples from ankylosing spondylitis patients were significantly enriched for the disease-linked clones. Blood from ankylosing spondylitis patients appeared to be characterized by a TCR beta motif made up of several highly homologous amino acid variants.

TCRdb records Illumina HiSeq 2500 as the sequencer. Quantitative 5'-RACE with molecular barcodes was the method used to prepare the TCR beta libraries. The authors' pipeline ran thus. A new computational method, built on a probabilistic model of VDJ rearrangement, was used to identify disease-linked TCR variants. TCRdb reprocessed the public reads (quality trimming at Q25 with fastp, clone calling with MiXCR) and kept in-frame beta chains. Rows with one shared CDR3 protein collapse into an entry with the most common genes and DNA. TCRdb's processing, not the study's, gives the V and J calls here. A total of roughly 400,000 distinct CDR3 sequences appear in this sample, 20% to 25% of them only once. Around 16% of the sample goes to the ten largest clones.

The chain joins TRBV24-1 to TRBJ2-2; confidence is insufficient to name the D gene. The sequence came from a male donor with ankylosing spondylitis. What was sequenced was blood, either unsorted or a sorted T cell fraction (not recorded which). Read as DNA, the sequence is TGTGCCACCAGTGAATCCACCGGGGAGCTGTTTTTT. It translates as CATSESTGELFF.